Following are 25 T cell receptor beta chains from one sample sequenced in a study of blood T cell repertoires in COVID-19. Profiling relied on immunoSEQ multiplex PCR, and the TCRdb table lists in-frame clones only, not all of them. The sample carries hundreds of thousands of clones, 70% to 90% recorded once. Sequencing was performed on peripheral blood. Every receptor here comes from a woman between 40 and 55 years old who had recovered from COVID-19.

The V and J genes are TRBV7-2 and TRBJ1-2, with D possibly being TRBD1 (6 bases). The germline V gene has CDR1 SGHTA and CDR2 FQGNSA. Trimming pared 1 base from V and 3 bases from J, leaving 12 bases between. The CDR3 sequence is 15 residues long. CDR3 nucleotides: TGTGCCAGCAGCTTAGATCTCAGGGGAGACTATGGCTACACCTTC. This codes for CASSLDLRGDYGYTF.

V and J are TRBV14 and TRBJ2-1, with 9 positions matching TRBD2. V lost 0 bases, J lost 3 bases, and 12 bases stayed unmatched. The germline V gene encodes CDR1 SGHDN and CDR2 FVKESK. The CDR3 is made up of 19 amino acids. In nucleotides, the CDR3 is TGTGCCAGCAGCCAAGATTTTGCGGCTAGCGGGATCCTCTACAATGAGCAGTTCTTC. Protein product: CASSQDFAASGILYNEQFF.

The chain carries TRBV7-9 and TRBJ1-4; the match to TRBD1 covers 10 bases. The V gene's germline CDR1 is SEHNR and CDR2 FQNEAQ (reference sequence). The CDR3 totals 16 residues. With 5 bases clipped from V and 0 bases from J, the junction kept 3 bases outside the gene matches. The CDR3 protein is CASSNGQGATNEKLFF. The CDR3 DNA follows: TGTGCCAGCAGCAATGGACAGGGGGCAACTAATGAAAAACTGTTTTTT.

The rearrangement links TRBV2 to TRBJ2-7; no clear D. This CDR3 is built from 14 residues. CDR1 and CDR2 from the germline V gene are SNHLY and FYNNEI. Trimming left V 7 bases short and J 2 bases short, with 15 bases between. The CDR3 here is CASTETENTYEQYF. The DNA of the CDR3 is TGTGCCAGCACAGAAACAGAAAACACCTACGAGCAGTACTTC.

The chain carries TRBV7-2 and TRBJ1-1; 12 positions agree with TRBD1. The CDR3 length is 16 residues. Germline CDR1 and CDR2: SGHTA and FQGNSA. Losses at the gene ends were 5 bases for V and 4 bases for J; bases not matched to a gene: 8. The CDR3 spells CASSLGTGGGSTEAFF. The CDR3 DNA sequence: TGTGCCAGCAGCCTCGGGACAGGGGGCGGGAGCACTGAAGCTTTCTTT.

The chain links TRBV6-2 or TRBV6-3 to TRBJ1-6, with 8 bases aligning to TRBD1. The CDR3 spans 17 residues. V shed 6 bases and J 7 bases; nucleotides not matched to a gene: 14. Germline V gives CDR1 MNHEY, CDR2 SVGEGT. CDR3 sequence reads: CASSPRDRPSWNSPLHF. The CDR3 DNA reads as TGTGCCAGCAGCCCTCGGGACAGGCCATCATGGAATTCACCCCTCCACTTT.

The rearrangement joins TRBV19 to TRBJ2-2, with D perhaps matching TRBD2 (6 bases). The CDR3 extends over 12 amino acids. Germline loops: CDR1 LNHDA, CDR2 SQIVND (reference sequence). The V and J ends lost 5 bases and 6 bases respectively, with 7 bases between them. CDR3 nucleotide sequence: TGTGCCAGTAGTCCGGGAGCCGGGGAGCTGTTTTTT. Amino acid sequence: CASSPGAGELFF.

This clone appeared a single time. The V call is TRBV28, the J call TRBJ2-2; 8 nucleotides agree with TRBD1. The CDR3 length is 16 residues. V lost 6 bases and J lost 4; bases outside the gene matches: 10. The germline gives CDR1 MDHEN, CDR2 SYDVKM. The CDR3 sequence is CASRAGGRERTGELFF. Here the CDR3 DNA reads TGTGCCAGCAGGGCAGGGGGCCGAGAGCGCACCGGGGAGCTGTTTTTT.

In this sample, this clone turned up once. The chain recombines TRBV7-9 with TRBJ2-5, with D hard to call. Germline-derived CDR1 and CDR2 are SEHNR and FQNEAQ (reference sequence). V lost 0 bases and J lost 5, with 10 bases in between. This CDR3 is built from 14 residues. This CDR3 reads CASSLAGARETQYF. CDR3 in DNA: TGTGCCAGCAGCTTAGCAGGTGCTAGGGAGACCCAGTACTTC. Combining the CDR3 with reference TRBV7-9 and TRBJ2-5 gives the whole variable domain DTGVSQNPRHKITKRGQNVTFRCDPISEHNRLYWYRQTLGQGPEFLTYFQNEAQLEKSRLLSDRFSAERPKGSFSTLEIQRTEQGDSAMYLCASSLAGARETQYFGPGTRLLVL.

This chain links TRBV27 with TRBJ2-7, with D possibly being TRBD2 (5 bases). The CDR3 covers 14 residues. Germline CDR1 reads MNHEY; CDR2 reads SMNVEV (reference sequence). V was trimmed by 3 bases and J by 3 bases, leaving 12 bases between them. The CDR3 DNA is TGTGCCAGCAGTTTTGCTAGGGCGGGCTACGAGCAGTACTTC. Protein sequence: CASSFARAGYEQYF.

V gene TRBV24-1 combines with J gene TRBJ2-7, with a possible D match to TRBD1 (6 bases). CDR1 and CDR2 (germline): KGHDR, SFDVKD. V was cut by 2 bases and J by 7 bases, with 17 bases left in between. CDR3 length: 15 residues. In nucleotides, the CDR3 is TGTGCCACCAGTGATTCAACAGGGAACTCGGGGGAGCAGTACTTC. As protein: CATSDSTGNSGEQYF.

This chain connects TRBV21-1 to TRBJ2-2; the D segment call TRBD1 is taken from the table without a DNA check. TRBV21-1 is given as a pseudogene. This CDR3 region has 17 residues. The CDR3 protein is CASSKVGVCKDTGELFF. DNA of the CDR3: TGTGCCAGCAGCAAAGTAGGGGTTTGTAAGGACACCGGGGAGCTGTTTTTT.

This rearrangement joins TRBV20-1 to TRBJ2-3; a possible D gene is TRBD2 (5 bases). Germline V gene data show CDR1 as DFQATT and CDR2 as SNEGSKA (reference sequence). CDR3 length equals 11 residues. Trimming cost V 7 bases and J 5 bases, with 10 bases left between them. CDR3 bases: TGCAGTGTCCTCAGCGGAGATACGCAGTATTTT. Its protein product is CSVLSGDTQYF.

The CDR3 bases are TGTGCCAGCAGCCAAGGTGAAACAACCTACGAGCAGTACTTC. It specifies CASSQGETTYEQYF. The rearrangement links TRBV4-2 to TRBJ2-7; unclear D gene. Germline assignment: CDR1 LGHNA and CDR2 YNFKEQ. Trimming left V 1 base short and J 2 bases short, with 9 bases between. This CDR3 comprises 14 residues.

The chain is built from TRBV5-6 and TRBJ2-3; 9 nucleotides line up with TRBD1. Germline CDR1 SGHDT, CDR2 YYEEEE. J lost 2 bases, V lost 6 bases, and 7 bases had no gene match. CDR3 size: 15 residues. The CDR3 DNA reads TGTGCCAGCACCAAGGACAGGGGTCACACAGATACGCAGTATTTT. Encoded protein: CASTKDRGHTDTQYF.

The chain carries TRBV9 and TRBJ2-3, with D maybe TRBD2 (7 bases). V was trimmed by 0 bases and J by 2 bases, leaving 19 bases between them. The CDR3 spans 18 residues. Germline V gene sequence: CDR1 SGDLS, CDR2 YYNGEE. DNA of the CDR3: TGTGCCAGCAGCGTAGCACAGGGATGGCGGGACTACACAGATACGCAGTATTTT. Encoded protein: CASSVAQGWRDYTDTQYF.

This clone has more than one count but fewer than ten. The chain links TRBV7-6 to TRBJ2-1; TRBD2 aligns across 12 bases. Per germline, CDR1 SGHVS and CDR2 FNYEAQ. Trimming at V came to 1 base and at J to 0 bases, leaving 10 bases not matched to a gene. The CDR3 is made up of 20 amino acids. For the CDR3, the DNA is TGTGCCAGCAGCTTAGTCCCGACTAGCGGGGGCCTTAGCTCCTACAATGAGCAGTTCTTC. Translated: CASSLVPTSGGLSSYNEQFF.

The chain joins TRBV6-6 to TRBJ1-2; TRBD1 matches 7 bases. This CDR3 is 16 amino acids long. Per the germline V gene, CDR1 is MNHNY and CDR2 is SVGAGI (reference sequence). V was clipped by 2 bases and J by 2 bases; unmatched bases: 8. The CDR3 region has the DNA TGTGCCAGCAGTTACCCTCGGGCAGGGGGAAACTATGGCTACACCTTC. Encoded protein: CASSYPRAGGNYGYTF.

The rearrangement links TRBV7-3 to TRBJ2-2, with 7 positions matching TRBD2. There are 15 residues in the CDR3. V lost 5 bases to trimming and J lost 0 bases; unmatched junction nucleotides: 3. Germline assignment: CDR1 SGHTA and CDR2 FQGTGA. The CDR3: CASSPGGTNTGELFF. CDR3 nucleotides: TGTGCCAGCAGCCCGGGGGGTACGAACACCGGGGAGCTGTTTTTT.

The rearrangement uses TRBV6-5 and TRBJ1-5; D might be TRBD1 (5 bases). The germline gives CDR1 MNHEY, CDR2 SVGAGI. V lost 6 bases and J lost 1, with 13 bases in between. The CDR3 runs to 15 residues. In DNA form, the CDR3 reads TGTGCCAGCAGGGAGGGACTACGGAGCAATCAGCCCCAGCATTTT. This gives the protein CASREGLRSNQPQHF.

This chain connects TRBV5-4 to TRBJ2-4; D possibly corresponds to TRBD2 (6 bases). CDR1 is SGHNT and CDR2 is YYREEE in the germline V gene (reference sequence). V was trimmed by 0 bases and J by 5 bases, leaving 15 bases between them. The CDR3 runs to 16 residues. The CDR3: CASSLGMRGGQNIQYF. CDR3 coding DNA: TGTGCCAGCAGCTTGGGGATGAGGGGAGGACAAAACATTCAGTACTTC.

CDR3 bases: TGTGCCAGCAGCATTGGGTGGAGCGGGGGGGCGGATGAGCAGTTCTTC. Amino acids: CASSIGWSGGADEQFF. The chain uses TRBV2 and TRBJ2-1; the match to TRBD2 covers 10 bases. J lost 8 bases, V lost 6 bases, and 13 bases had no gene match. From germline, CDR1 is SNHLY and CDR2 FYNNEI. This CDR3 is 16 amino acids long.

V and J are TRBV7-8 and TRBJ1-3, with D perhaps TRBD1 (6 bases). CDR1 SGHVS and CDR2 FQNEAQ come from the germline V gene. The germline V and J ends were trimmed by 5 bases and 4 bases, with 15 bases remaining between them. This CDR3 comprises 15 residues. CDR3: CASSRDRSGGNTIYF. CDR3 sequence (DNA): TGTGCCAGCAGCCGAGACAGGTCAGGGGGAAACACCATATATTTT.

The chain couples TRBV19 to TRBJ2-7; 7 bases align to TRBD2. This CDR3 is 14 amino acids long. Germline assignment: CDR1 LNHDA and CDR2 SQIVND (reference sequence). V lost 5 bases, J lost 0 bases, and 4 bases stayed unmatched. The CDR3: CASSGGGSSYEQYF. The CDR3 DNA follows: TGTGCCAGTAGTGGCGGCGGGAGCTCCTACGAGCAGTACTTC.

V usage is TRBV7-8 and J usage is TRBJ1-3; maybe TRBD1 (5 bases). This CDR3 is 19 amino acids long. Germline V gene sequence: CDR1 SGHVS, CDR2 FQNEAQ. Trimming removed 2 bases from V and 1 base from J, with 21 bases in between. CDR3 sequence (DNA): TGTGCCAGCAGCTTACAGATCCCCTGGGGGGGATTTTCTGGAAACACCATATATTTT. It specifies CASSLQIPWGGFSGNTIYF.